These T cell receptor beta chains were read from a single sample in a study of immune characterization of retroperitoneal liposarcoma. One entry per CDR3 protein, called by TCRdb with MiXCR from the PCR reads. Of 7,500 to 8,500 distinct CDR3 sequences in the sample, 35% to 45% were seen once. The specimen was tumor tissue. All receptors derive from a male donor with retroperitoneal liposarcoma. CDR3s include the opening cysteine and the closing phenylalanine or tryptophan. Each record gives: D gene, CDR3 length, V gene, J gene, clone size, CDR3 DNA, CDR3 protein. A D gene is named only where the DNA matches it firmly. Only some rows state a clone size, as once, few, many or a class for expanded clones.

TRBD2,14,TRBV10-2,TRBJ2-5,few,TGCGCCAGCAAACCAGCGGGGAGGGTGGAGACCCAGTACTTC,CASKPAGRVETQYF
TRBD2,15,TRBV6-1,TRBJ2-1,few,TGTGCCAGCAGTCGCGGGGGGAGCTCCTACAATGAGCAGTTCTTC,CASSRGGSSYNEQFF
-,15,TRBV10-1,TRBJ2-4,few,TGCGCCAGCAGTGCCTCAGAGGGCCCCTACAATGAGCAGTACTTC,CASSASEGPYNEQYF
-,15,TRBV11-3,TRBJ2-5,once,TGTGCCAGCAGCTCGTACGAAGGGGTCGAAGAGACCCAGTACTTC,CASSSYEGVEETQYF
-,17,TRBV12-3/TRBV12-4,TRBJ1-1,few,TGTGCCAGCAGTAAATACTACGGACGGGGCGGTAGCACTGAAGCTTTCTTT,CASSKYYGRGGSTEAFF
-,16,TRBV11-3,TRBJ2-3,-,TGTGCCAGCAGTGAGTGGAGGGGTTGGGGCACAGATACGCAGTATTTT,CASSEWRGWGTDTQYF
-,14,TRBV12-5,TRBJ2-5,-,TGTGCTAGTGGTTTGGGAACAGCTCAAGAGACCCAGTACTTC,CASGLGTAQETQYF
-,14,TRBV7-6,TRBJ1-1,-,TGTGCCAGCAGCTTAGCAGCGTTCTGGATTGAAGCTTTCTTT,CASSLAAFWIEAFF
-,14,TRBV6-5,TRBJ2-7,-,TGTGCCAGCAGTTACTCGGGGGGCATCTACGAGCAGTACTTC,CASSYSGGIYEQYF
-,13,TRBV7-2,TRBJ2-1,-,TGTGCCAGCAGCTTAGACCCTTCCAATGAGCAGTTCTTC,CASSLDPSNEQFF
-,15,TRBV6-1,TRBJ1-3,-,TGTGCCAGCAGTCCCGACGCCGGCTCTGGAAACACCATATATTTT,CASSPDAGSGNTIYF
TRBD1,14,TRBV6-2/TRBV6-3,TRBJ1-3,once,TGTGCCAGCAGCGCAACAGGGGCTGGAAACACCATATATTTT,CASSATGAGNTIYF
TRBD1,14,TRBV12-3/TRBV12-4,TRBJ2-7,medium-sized,TGTGCCAGCACCTTGACAGGGGGGTTGAGCGAGCAGTACTTC,CASTLTGGLSEQYF
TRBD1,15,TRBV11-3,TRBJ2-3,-,TGTGCCAGCAGCTCGGGGACAGGGGCTGGGGATACGCAGTATTTT,CASSSGTGAGDTQYF
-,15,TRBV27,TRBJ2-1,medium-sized,TGTGCCAGCATGGTCTCCAGGGGTGGTCTCAATGAGCAGTTCTTC,CASMVSRGGLNEQFF
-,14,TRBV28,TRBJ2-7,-,TGTGCCAGCAAACAGGAAGGGTTCACCTACGAGCAGTACTTC,CASKQEGFTYEQYF
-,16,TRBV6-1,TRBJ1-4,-,TGTGCCAGCAGTGAAGGGGGGGCGTCAACTAATGAAAAACTGTTTTTT,CASSEGGASTNEKLFF
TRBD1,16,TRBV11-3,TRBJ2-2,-,TGTGCCAGCAGCGGCCGGGACAGGAAGGGCACCGGGGAGCTGTTTTTT,CASSGRDRKGTGELFF
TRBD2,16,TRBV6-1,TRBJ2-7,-,TGTGCCAGCAGTAAAACTAGCGGGGGGGCCGTTTACGAGCAGTACTTC,CASSKTSGGAVYEQYF
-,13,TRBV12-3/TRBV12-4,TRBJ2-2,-,TGTGCCAGCAGTTCTCACGGGGCCGGGGAGCTGTTTTTT,CASSSHGAGELFF
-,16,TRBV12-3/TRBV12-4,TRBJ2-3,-,TGTGCCAGCAGTTTAGGAACCGCCCTCGGCACAGATACGCAGTATTTT,CASSLGTALGTDTQYF
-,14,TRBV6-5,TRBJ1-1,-,TGTGCCAGCATTGGAAGGCTTTCGAACACTGAAGCTTTCTTT,CASIGRLSNTEAFF
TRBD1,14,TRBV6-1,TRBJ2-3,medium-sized,TGTGCCAGCACCCTTGGGACAGGAACAGATACGCAGTATTTT,CASTLGTGTDTQYF
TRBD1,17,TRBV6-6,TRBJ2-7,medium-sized,TGTGCCAGCAGTTACTCGAATTACGGGACAGGGGCATACGAGCAGTACTTC,CASSYSNYGTGAYEQYF
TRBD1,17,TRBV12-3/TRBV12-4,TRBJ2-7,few,TGTGCCAGCAGCCATAAAACCGGGACAGGGCTCTCCTACGAGCAGTACTTC,CASSHKTGTGLSYEQYF
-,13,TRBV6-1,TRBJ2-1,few,TGTGCCAGCAGTGAAGAGAGGGGAGAGACCCAGTTCTTC,CASSEERGETQFF
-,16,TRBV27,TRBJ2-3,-,TGTGCCAGCAGTTTATCAACAGGGACTGGGGCCAACGTCCTGACTTTT,CASSLSTGTGANVLTF
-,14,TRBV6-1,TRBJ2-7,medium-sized,TGTGCCAGCAGTGAAGAGTACGGAACCTACGAGCAGTACTTC,CASSEEYGTYEQYF
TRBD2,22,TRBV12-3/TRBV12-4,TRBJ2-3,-,TGTGCCAGCAGCCTACGGAATGTTGTTCGTCTAGCGGGTTTACCGGGGGGAGATACGCAGTATTTT,CASSLRNVVRLAGLPGGDTQYF
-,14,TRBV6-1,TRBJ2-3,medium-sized,TGTGCCAGCAGTTTGAGGCCCAGCACAGATACGCAGTATTTT,CASSLRPSTDTQYF
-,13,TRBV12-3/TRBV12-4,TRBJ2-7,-,TGTGCCAGCAGTTTGGGGGAGGTGCAGGAGCAGTACTTC,CASSLGEVQEQYF
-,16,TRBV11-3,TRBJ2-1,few,TGTGCCAGCAGCCACCTAGGTGGCGGGGGCCTAGAGACCCAGTTCTTC,CASSHLGGGGLETQFF
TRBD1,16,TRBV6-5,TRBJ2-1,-,TGTGCCAGCAGTTACTCGTCCGGGACAGGGGGCAATGAGCAGTTCTTC,CASSYSSGTGGNEQFF
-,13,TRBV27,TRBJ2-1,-,TGTGCCAGCAGACCTGACAGTTACAATGAGCAGTTCTTC,CASRPDSYNEQFF
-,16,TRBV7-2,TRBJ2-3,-,TGTGCCAGCAGCTTATTAGGGTCGCTTAGCACAGATACGCAGTATTTT,CASSLLGSLSTDTQYF
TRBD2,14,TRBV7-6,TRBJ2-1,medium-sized,TGTGCCAGCAGCTTAGAGGGCGGGAGCCGGGAGCAGTTCTTC,CASSLEGGSREQFF
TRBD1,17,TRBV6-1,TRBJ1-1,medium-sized,TGTGCCAGCAGTATTCAACCCCCGGGACAGACGAACACTGAAGCTTTCTTT,CASSIQPPGQTNTEAFF
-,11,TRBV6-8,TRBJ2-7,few,TGTGCCAGCAGCTATATCTACGAGCAGTACTTC,CASSYIYEQYF